This entry describes one T cell receptor beta chain. This sample was included in a study of beta chain features in type 1 diabetes. Every participating donor gave one draw, a heparinised blood sample averaging roughly 0.12 L. V lost 2 bases, J lost 2 bases, and 2 bases stayed unmatched. The CDR3 spans 14 residues. CDR1 and CDR2 (germline): LNHNV, YYDKDF (reference sequence). Reverse transcribing all isolated RNA meant expressed TCRB transcripts were sequenced. Method: immunoSEQ multiplex PCR; TCRdb's copy keeps in-frame clones and lacks some. The repertoire includes 350,000 to 450,000 clones, approximately 15% of them detected once, and approximately 0.038% sits in the top ten.

Source material: naive CD4+ T cells from blood. This receptor was taken from a man aged 25 to 40 in good health. This rearrangement joins TRBV15 to TRBJ1-2, with 7 nucleotides matching TRBD1. The CDR3, as DNA: TGTGCCACCAGCAGACGGGGACAGAACTATGGCTACACCTTC. Encoded protein: CATSRRGQNYGYTF. Full variable domain (rest looked up from reference TRBV15 and TRBJ1-2): DAMVIQNPRYQVTQFGKPVTLSCSQTLNHNVMYWYQQKSSQAPKLLFHYYDKDFNNEADTPDNFQSRRPNTSFCFLDIRSPGLGDTAMYLCATSRRGQNYGYTFGSGTRLTVV.